The 17 T cell receptor beta chains reported below all come from one sample, sequenced in a study of STAT5B mutations in CD4+ large granular lymphocyte leukemia. Method: immunoSEQ multiplex PCR; TCRdb's copy keeps in-frame clones and lacks some. Among 28,000 or so clones listed, approximately 84% were seen once. Sequencing was done on a sample of CD4+ T cells from blood buffy coats. Every receptor here comes from a human donor in good health.

The chain recombines TRBV6-5 with TRBJ1-1, with TRBD1 matching 8 bases. The CDR3 is made up of 15 amino acids. V trimming: 2 bases; J trimming: 1 base; junction bases outside the gene matches: 3. Per the germline V gene, CDR1 is MNHEY and CDR2 is SVGAGI. In DNA, the CDR3 is TGTGCCAGCAGTTACGGGACAGGTTCGAACACTGAAGCTTTCTTT. Protein sequence: CASSYGTGSNTEAFF.

The chain joins TRBV11-2 to TRBJ2-7, with D perhaps TRBD1 (6 bases). Per the germline V gene, CDR1 is SGHAT and CDR2 is FQNNGV. CDR3 size: 14 residues. V lost 5 bases and J 2 bases, leaving 13 bases between the germline ends. This CDR3 reads CASSLGQRTYEQYF. Written as DNA, the CDR3 is TGTGCCAGCAGCCTAGGACAGCGTACCTACGAGCAGTACTTC.

This clone was counted between two and nine times. This rearrangement joins TRBV28 to TRBJ1-1, with TRBD1 matching over 8 bases. The V gene end was trimmed by 6 bases and the J gene end by 12 bases; junction bases not matched to a gene: 12. The CDR3 covers 13 residues. CDR1 is MDHEN and CDR2 is SYDVKM in the germline V gene. The DNA for the CDR3 is TGTGCCAGCAGGGAGACAGGGGCTCTACTTACTTTCTTT. Its protein is CASRETGALLTFF.

The count of this clone is one. V is TRBV5-1 and J is TRBJ2-2; TRBD2 is a possible D gene (6 bases). V dropped 4 bases and J dropped 2 bases, with 15 bases sitting between them. The CDR3 loop spans 16 amino acids. Germline CDR1 SGHRS, CDR2 YFSETQ. Here the CDR3 reads CASSLDGGANTGELFF. For the CDR3, the DNA is TGCGCCAGCAGCCTAGATGGCGGGGCTAACACCGGGGAGCTGTTTTTT. The full variable domain, with the rest looked up from reference TRBV5-1 and TRBJ2-2, is KAGVTQTPRYLIKTRGQQVTLSCSPISGHRSVSWYQQTPGQGLQFLFEYFSETQRNKGNFPGRFSGRQFSNSRSEMNVSTLELGDSALYLCASSLDGGANTGELFFGEGSRLTVL.

This clone was detected only once. V is TRBV4-1 and J is TRBJ2-5; 7 nucleotides align to TRBD1. V gave up 1 base and J gave up 4 bases; unmatched junction bases: 3. The CDR3 has 14 amino acids. The V gene's germline CDR1 is MGHRA and CDR2 YSYEKL. For the CDR3, the DNA is TGCGCCAGCAGCCAAGGAGGGGGCAGAGAGACCCAGTACTTC. Amino acids: CASSQGGGRETQYF.

The chain links TRBV10-3 to TRBJ2-3; TRBD1 might be the D (5 bases). The V end lost 0 bases, the J end lost 0 bases, and 10 bases lay between the germline ends. This CDR3 is 16 amino acids long. Germline lookup yields CDR1 ENHRY and CDR2 SYGVKD. The CDR3 DNA reads as TGTGCCATCAGTGAGTCATGGACAACTAGCACAGATACGCAGTATTTT. Translated: CAISESWTTSTDTQYF.

This sequence joins TRBV12-2 and TRBJ2-1; the table gives TRBD1 as D, unverified against the DNA. TRBV12-2 is an annotated pseudogene. This CDR3 is built from 15 residues. CDR3 sequence (DNA): TGTGCAAGTCGCTTAGCTAGGATGGGGCTCAATGAGCAGTTCTTC. Protein product: CASRLARMGLNEQFF.

This chain joins TRBV28 and TRBJ1-2; unclear D gene. The CDR3 consists of 11 residues. The germline V and J ends were trimmed by 3 bases and 8 bases, with 7 bases remaining between them. In germline, CDR1 is MDHEN, CDR2 SYDVKM. Here the CDR3 DNA reads TGTGCCAGCAGTTTCGCACGCGGCTACACCTTC. Protein product: CASSFARGYTF.

The chain employs TRBV7-9 and TRBJ2-5, with 16 bases lining up with TRBD2. Germline V gives CDR1 SEHNR, CDR2 FQNEAQ (reference sequence). The CDR3 covers 17 residues. With V trimmed by 4 bases and J by 5 bases, 7 bases remained unmatched. The CDR3 DNA reads TGTGCCAGCAGCTCGGGACTAGCGGGGGGGCCCCGTGAGACCCAGTACTTC. It yields the protein CASSSGLAGGPRETQYF.

The CDR3 sequence: CASSLDLDTQYF. The CDR3 nucleotides are TGTGCCAGCAGCTTAGATCTAGATACGCAGTATTTT. V gene TRBV7-6 combines with J gene TRBJ2-3, with D unresolved. The germline gives CDR1 SGHVS, CDR2 FNYEAQ. The V end lost 1 base, the J end lost 5 bases, and 4 bases lay between the germline ends. The CDR3 has 12 amino acids.

This clone has a handful of counts. The CDR3 region is CASSLARQEPNYGYTF. Here the CDR3 DNA reads TGTGCCAGCAGCTTGGCCCGACAGGAACCTAACTATGGCTACACCTTC. The chain employs TRBV5-4 and TRBJ1-2, with D perhaps matching TRBD1 (6 bases). V lost 0 bases and J lost 0, with 12 bases in between. Germline V gives CDR1 SGHNT, CDR2 YYREEE (reference sequence). This CDR3 is built from 16 residues. Using reference TRBV5-4 and TRBJ1-2 for the parts outside the CDR3, the full variable domain is ETGVTQSPTHLIKTRGQQVTLRCSSQSGHNTVSWYQQALGQGPQFIFQYYREEENGRGNFPPRFSGLQFPNYSSELNVNALELDDSALYLCASSLARQEPNYGYTFGSGTRLTVV.

This rearrangement joins TRBV11-2 to TRBJ1-2, with a tentative D call TRBD1 (5 bases). The CDR3 spans 13 residues. CDR1 is SGHAT, CDR2 FQNNGV, per germline. Trimming removed 3 bases at V and 1 base at J, with 6 bases between. CDR3 region: CASSLGGNYGYTF. The CDR3 DNA reads TGTGCCAGCAGCTTGGGGGGTAACTATGGCTACACCTTC.

V usage is TRBV5-4 and J usage is TRBJ1-2, with unresolved D. CDR3 length: 13 residues. Germline assignment: CDR1 SGHNT and CDR2 YYREEE (reference sequence). Trimming took 2 bases from V and 0 from J, leaving 5 bases between them. CDR3 nucleotides: TGTGCCAGCAGCTTTTCAGCTAACTATGGCTACACCTTC. Translated: CASSFSANYGYTF.

The V call is TRBV6-6, the J call TRBJ1-1; perhaps TRBD1 as D (5 bases). V was cut by 6 bases and J by 1 base, with 15 bases left in between. The V gene's germline CDR1 is MNHNY and CDR2 SVGAGI (reference sequence). This CDR3 has 15 residues. The CDR3 coding sequence is TGTGCCAGCAGGAGATTAGGGACCGAGAACACTGAAGCTTTCTTT. It encodes CASRRLGTENTEAFF.

The chain carries TRBV2 and TRBJ1-1; possible D gene TRBD1, 5 bases. Germline V gives CDR1 SNHLY, CDR2 FYNNEI. V dropped 8 bases and J dropped 7 bases, with 14 bases sitting between them. The CDR3 loop spans 12 amino acids. The DNA for the CDR3 is TGTGCCAGCCGTGGACAAGGGCATGAAGCTTTCTTT. Translation: CASRGQGHEAFF.

The rearrangement joins TRBV28 to TRBJ1-5; D uncertain. The length of the CDR3 is 12 residues. From germline, CDR1 is MDHEN and CDR2 SYDVKM. The V gene lost 7 bases and the J gene lost 5 bases, with 9 bases spanning the gap. CDR3 protein: CASISTDQPQHF. The CDR3 bases are TGTGCCAGCATTTCTACGGATCAGCCCCAGCATTTT.

The chain carries TRBV7-2 and TRBJ2-5, with 10 positions matching TRBD2. Losses at the gene ends were 3 bases for V and 1 base for J; bases not matched to a gene: 8. This CDR3 comprises 17 residues. CDR1 and CDR2 (germline): SGHTA, FQGNSA. CDR3: CASSFSPSGGGQETQYF. Written as DNA, the CDR3 is TGTGCCAGCAGCTTCAGTCCCAGCGGGGGGGGCCAAGAGACCCAGTACTTC.